This paragraph reports one TCR beta chain. The data were taken from a study of T cell repertoires in cytomegalovirus infection. TCRdb analysed the reads with MiXCR anew, one entry per CDR3 protein. This sample carries under 850,000 distinct CDR3 sequences, 35% of them seen once, and the ten largest clones take 2.8%. J was trimmed by 0 bases and V by 5 bases; bases with no gene match: 11. This CDR3 is built from 20 residues. Germline V gene lookup returns CDR1 SGHTA and CDR2 FQGTGA. The source is a human donor in good health (CMV status not recorded). Some clones in this sample may be carry-over from other donors' samples. V usage is TRBV7-3 and J usage is TRBJ2-1; 15 nucleotides align to TRBD2. What was sequenced was PBMCs. The CDR3 region is CASSASGLAGGRGSYNEQFF. The DNA for the CDR3 is TGTGCCAGCAGCGCTTCGGGACTAGCGGGGGGCCGGGGCTCCTACAATGAGCAGTTCTTC. The variable domain in full, with the rest retrieved from reference TRBV7-3 and TRBJ2-1, is GAGVSQTPSNKVTEKGKYVELRCDPISGHTALYWYRQSLGQGPEFLIYFQGTGAADDSGLPNDRFFAVRPEGSVSTLKIQRTERGDSAVYLCASSASGLAGGRGSYNEQFFGPGTRLTVL.